Following are 9 T cell receptor beta chains from one sample sequenced in a study of T cell responses to AZD1222 COVID-19 vaccine. Assay used: immunoSEQ multiplex PCR; TCRdb lists only in-frame clones, some missing. The sample includes 120,000 or so clones, about nine tenths of them seen just once. This material consisted of peripheral blood, taken on day 0 of AZD1222 vaccination. All receptors derive from an adult in good health.

This chain links TRBV3-1 (or the pseudogene TRBV3-2) with TRBJ2-1; D might be TRBD1 (6 bases). Germline assignment: CDR1 LGHDT and CDR2 YNNKEL (reference sequence). Trimming took 8 bases from V and 6 from J, leaving 23 bases between them. The CDR3 length is 16 residues. The CDR3: CASGFKTGRFSNEQFF. In DNA form, the CDR3 reads TGTGCCAGCGGATTCAAAACAGGGAGATTCTCCAATGAGCAGTTCTTC.

The chain couples TRBV6-1 to TRBJ1-5; D is unresolved. The CDR3 spans 14 residues. Trimming cost V 0 bases and J 9 bases, with 12 bases left between them. Germline CDR1 MNHNS, CDR2 SASEGT. CDR3 in amino acids: CASSEAGPLGPQHF. The CDR3 DNA reads as TGTGCCAGCAGTGAAGCGGGCCCACTGGGGCCCCAGCATTTT.

In this sample, this clone turned up once. This chain links TRBV29-1 with TRBJ2-7, with TRBD1 matching 7 bases. CDR1 is SQVTM, CDR2 ANQGSEA, per germline. The CDR3 loop spans 13 amino acids. Trimming removed 5 bases from V and 3 bases from J; junction bases left unmatched: 7. CDR3 sequence reads: CSVRAGGSYEQYF. CDR3 DNA: TGCAGCGTTAGGGCAGGGGGAAGCTACGAGCAGTACTTC.

The rearrangement joins TRBV27 to TRBJ2-3, with D maybe TRBD2 (6 bases). Germline V lookup: CDR1 MNHEY, CDR2 SMNVEV (reference sequence). The germline V and J ends were trimmed by 4 bases and 6 bases, with 11 bases remaining between them. The CDR3 extends over 13 amino acids. CDR3 in amino acids: CASSSTSLDTQYF. The CDR3 DNA follows: TGTGCCAGCAGTTCGACTAGTCTTGATACGCAGTATTTT.

A few counts support this clone. The chain is built from TRBV29-1 and TRBJ2-1; a weak D match, TRBD1 (6 bases). The V end lost 7 bases, the J end lost 6 bases, and 19 bases lay between the germline ends. The length of the CDR3 is 14 residues. Per the germline V gene, CDR1 is SQVTM and CDR2 is ANQGSEA. CDR3 in amino acids: CSGNPGQTLNEQFF. The CDR3 DNA sequence: TGCAGCGGTAACCCGGGACAAACCCTCAATGAGCAGTTCTTC.

This clone has just a few counts. V and J are TRBV5-5 and TRBJ2-7, with TRBD2 as a possible D gene (5 bases). The germline V gene has CDR1 SGHKS and CDR2 YYEKEE (reference sequence). The CDR3 sequence is 13 residues long. The V end lost 2 bases, the J end lost 3 bases, and 9 bases lay between the germline ends. CDR3 in amino acids: CASSFGRGYEQYF. In nucleotides, the CDR3 is TGTGCCAGCAGCTTCGGACGGGGCTACGAGCAGTACTTC. Full variable domain (remainder filled in from reference TRBV5-5 and TRBJ2-7): DAGVTQSPTHLIKTRGQQVTLRCSPISGHKSVSWYQQVLGQGPQFIFQYYEKEERGRGNFPDRFSARQFPNYSSELNVNALLLGDSALYLCASSFGRGYEQYFGPGTRLTVT.

The CDR3 sequence: CASREQAYNSPLHF. In DNA form, the CDR3 reads TGTGCCAGCAGAGAACAGGCCTATAATTCACCCCTCCACTTT. V usage is TRBV7-2 and J usage is TRBJ1-6; D is perhaps TRBD1 (5 bases). Germline CDR1 is SGHTA and CDR2 is FQGNSA. The CDR3 is made up of 14 amino acids. V was trimmed by 6 bases and J by 2 bases, leaving 8 bases between them.

The CDR3 spells CASSMRGPISGELFF. The CDR3 nucleotides read TGTGCCAGTAGTATGAGGGGCCCGATCTCCGGGGAGCTGTTTTTT. The chain joins TRBV19 to TRBJ2-2; D could derive from TRBD1 or TRBD2 (5 bases each). Germline values: CDR1 LNHDA, CDR2 SQIVND (reference sequence). This CDR3 is 15 amino acids long. V gave up 3 bases and J gave up 6 bases, with 14 bases separating them.

This clone was counted once. This chain joins TRBV7-6 and TRBJ1-4; D may be TRBD1 (5 bases). This CDR3 is built from 15 residues. The V end was cut by 6 bases, the J end by 7 bases, with 18 bases between. Germline-derived CDR1 and CDR2 are SGHVS and FNYEAQ. The CDR3 sequence: CASSPGPTGVEKLFF. The CDR3 DNA reads as TGTGCCAGCAGTCCAGGACCAACAGGAGTTGAAAAACTGTTTTTT. Full variable domain (rest looked up from reference TRBV7-6 and TRBJ1-4): GAGVSQSPRYKVTKRGQDVALRCDPISGHVSLYWYRQALGQGPEFLTYFNYEAQQDKSGLPNDRFSAERPEGSISTLTIQRTEQRDSAMYRCASSPGPTGVEKLFFGSGTQLSVL.